The clone carrying this T cell receptor (beta chain) has only a few counts. Its antigen is not identified. The data originate from a study of identical twins. General study findings and limits: Rather than following the same donors, the conclusions depended on cross-sectional statistical analysis.

V was cut by 3 bases and J by 2 bases, with 8 bases left in between. CDR3 length: 13 amino acids. TCRdb recomputed calls from the 5' RACE reads with MiXCR, one row per CDR3 protein. The sample includes some 760,000 distinct CDR3 sequences, 15% to 20% seen only once; the top ten take over 10%. This sample also belongs to another study, concerning T cells expressing NK-cell markers. From that study: The sorts in several experiments were restricted to alpha-beta TCR T cells by an anti-gamma-delta TCR antibody.

J is TRBJ2-7 and V is TRBV12-3 or TRBV12-4; D may be TRBD1 (5 bases). The sequenced sample was PBMCs. The sequence was collected from a woman between 18 and 29 years old in good health. The CDR3: CASSFLTAYEQYF. DNA of the CDR3: TGTGCCAGCAGTTTTCTGACAGCCTACGAGCAGTACTTC.